These 27 T cell receptor beta chains originate from one sample sequenced in a study of post-analysis software for immune sequencing data. Which antigens these TCRs recognize remains unknown. Prepared TCR beta cDNA libraries contained unique molecular identifiers. In TCRdb, the PCR reads were re-called with MiXCR into one record per CDR3 protein. The sample includes more than 500,000 distinct CDR3 sequences, approximately 31% of them seen just once. Regarding the study as a whole: Relative to controls, patients had 4 or 5 TRBV segments at higher frequency, with TRBV5-6, TRBV5-1 and TRBV20-1 among these.

Sequencing was done on a sample of blood. These TCRs come from a girl aged 2-17 years with multiple sclerosis.

The rearrangement joins TRBV7-9 to TRBJ1-6; TRBD1 agrees at 7 bases. The V segment lost 5 bases and the J segment 6 bases; nucleotides outside the gene matches: 7. The CDR3 loop spans 15 amino acids. Germline values: CDR1 SEHNR, CDR2 FQNEAQ (reference sequence). CDR3 DNA sequence: TGTGCCAGCAGCGGCAGGGGGTTGAGTAATTCACCCCTCCACTTT. It is translated as CASSGRGLSNSPLHF.

This clonotype appeared a few times. The chain carries TRBV9 and TRBJ2-1; 11 nucleotides line up with TRBD1. The CDR3 has 17 amino acids. In germline, CDR1 is SGDLS, CDR2 YYNGEE. The V gene end was trimmed by 1 base and the J gene end by 1 base; junction bases not matched to a gene: 4. CDR3 amino acids: CASSVRGTGGSYNEQFF. CDR3 DNA: TGTGCCAGCAGCGTAAGAGGGACAGGGGGTTCCTACAATGAGCAGTTCTTC.

This chain connects TRBV2 to TRBJ1-5; TRBD1 matches at 8 bases. V gave up 9 bases and J gave up 6 bases; unmatched junction bases: 16. Germline V CDR1 and CDR2: SNHLY, FYNNEI. This CDR3 is 16 amino acids long. CDR3 in DNA: TGTGCCAGTGGTGGACAGGGACGGACCCCAGGTCAGCCCCAGCATTTT. As protein: CASGGQGRTPGQPQHF.

A few counts support this clonotype. The chain joins TRBV9 to TRBJ1-1, with 7 bases fitting TRBD1. J gave up 2 bases and V 0 bases, and 4 bases lay outside the gene matches. Germline-derived CDR1 and CDR2 are SGDLS and YYNGEE. The CDR3 runs to 15 residues. In DNA, the CDR3 is TGTGCCAGCAGCGTAGCGACAGGGACTAACACTGAAGCTTTCTTT. Protein sequence: CASSVATGTNTEAFF.

V gene TRBV10-3 combines with J gene TRBJ2-1; 9 nucleotides match TRBD1. V shed 3 bases, J shed 3 bases, and the junction held 9 bases outside the gene matches. Germline CDR1 is ENHRY and CDR2 is SYGVKD. The CDR3 runs 17 residues. The CDR3 here is CAISDQSGTGIYNEQFF. The CDR3 bases are TGTGCCATCAGTGACCAGTCCGGGACAGGGATCTACAATGAGCAGTTCTTC.

This clonotype was picked up many times. This chain uses TRBV7-3 with TRBJ2-5, with a weak D call TRBD2 (6 bases). The CDR3 extends over 15 amino acids. CDR1 is SGHTA, CDR2 FQGTGA, per germline. Deletions cut 0 bases from V and 1 base from J, with 9 bases between. This chain's CDR3 is CASSLTGTFQETQYF. The DNA for the CDR3 is TGTGCCAGCAGCTTAACGGGGACTTTCCAAGAGACCCAGTACTTC.

J is TRBJ1-2 and V is TRBV27; 12 nucleotides match TRBD1. The CDR3 is 17 residues long. Germline values: CDR1 MNHEY, CDR2 SMNVEV (reference sequence). J was trimmed by 4 bases and V by 5 bases; bases with no gene match: 11. As DNA, the CDR3 is TGTGCCAGCAGTGAACTGGGACAGGGGGCGCTTAGCTATGGCTACACCTTC. Amino acids: CASSELGQGALSYGYTF.

As regards this clonotype: This clone may be a read error of a much larger clone one base away. V and J are TRBV4-2 and TRBJ2-5, with unresolved D. Looked up from germline, CDR1 is LGHNA and CDR2 is YNFKEQ. This CDR3 is built from 12 residues. Here the CDR3 DNA reads TGTGCCAGCAGCCAGAACCAAGGGACCCAGTACTTC. Translated: CASSQNQGTQYF.

The chain carries TRBV10-3 and TRBJ2-7; D gene unclear. The CDR3 runs 12 residues. The germline CDR1 and CDR2 sequences are ENHRY and SYGVKD. The ends were cut back, 0 bases at V and 7 bases at J, with 7 bases in the middle. The CDR3 spells CAISESGWEQYF. Written as DNA, the CDR3 is TGTGCCATCAGTGAGTCCGGTTGGGAGCAGTACTTC.

The gene calls are TRBV5-1 and TRBJ1-1; 8 bases fit TRBD1. The length of the CDR3 is 14 residues. The germline CDR1 and CDR2 sequences are SGHRS and YFSETQ. V lost 5 bases to trimming and J lost 7 bases; unmatched junction nucleotides: 10. The CDR3 sequence is CASSRGQGSYEAFF. The CDR3 nucleotides read TGCGCCAGCAGTCGAGGACAGGGCAGCTATGAAGCTTTCTTT.

This chain connects TRBV6-6 to TRBJ2-5; TRBD1 matches at 7 bases. Matching the DNA end better, TRBJ2-7 makes the J call doubtful. The CDR3 contains 14 residues. CDR1 is MNHNY and CDR2 is SVGAGI in the germline V gene (reference sequence). CDR3 in amino acids: CASSYSTGNYEQYF. The CDR3 nucleotides are TGTGCCAGCAGTTACTCGACAGGGAACTACGAGCAGTACTTC.

This clonotype showed up just a few times. The chain combines TRBV6-5 with TRBJ2-5; 10 nucleotides agree with TRBD1. V trimming: 7 bases; J trimming: 11 bases; junction bases outside the gene matches: 10. This CDR3 has 13 amino acids. The germline CDR1 and CDR2 sequences are MNHEY and SVGAGI. In DNA, the CDR3 is TGTGCCAGCACCCAGACAGGGGGCGATGAGCAGTACTTC. Amino acid sequence: CASTQTGGDEQYF.

J is TRBJ2-5 and V is TRBV20-1, with 9 bases lining up with TRBD2. Germline V gene sequence: CDR1 DFQATT, CDR2 SNEGSKA (reference sequence). This CDR3 is 17 amino acids long. J lost 2 bases, V lost 0 bases, and 10 bases had no gene match. CDR3: CSARDFSASGAQETQYF. DNA for the CDR3: TGCAGTGCTAGAGATTTTTCGGCTAGCGGGGCACAAGAGACCCAGTACTTC.

The genes are TRBV3-1 and TRBJ1-1, with D uncertain. Germline V gives CDR1 LGHDT, CDR2 YNNKEL (reference sequence). The CDR3 is 14 residues long. The ends were cut back, 2 bases at V and 3 bases at J, with 10 bases in the middle. The CDR3 nucleotides are TGTGCCAGCAGCCAAAAACAGACGGACACTGAAGCTTTCTTT. It translates to CASSQKQTDTEAFF.

The genes are TRBV6-5 and TRBJ1-1, with TRBD1 identical over 7 bases. V lost 5 bases and J lost 6; bases outside the gene matches: 6. The germline CDR1 and CDR2 sequences are MNHEY and SVGAGI. The CDR3 extends over 13 amino acids. CDR3 nucleotide sequence: TGTGCCAGCAGTCCAGGGGGGTACGCTGAAGCTTTCTTT. Its protein product is CASSPGGYAEAFF.

V is TRBV20-1 and J is TRBJ2-3; D possibly matches TRBD1 or TRBD2 (5 bases each). V lost 4 bases to trimming and J lost 1 base, with 18 bases between them. The CDR3 contains 16 residues. Per the germline V gene, CDR1 is DFQATT and CDR2 is SNEGSKA (reference sequence). Here the CDR3 reads CSATTPRVGGTDTQYF. The CDR3 nucleotides read TGCAGTGCTACCACCCCGAGGGTAGGGGGCACAGATACGCAGTATTTT.

Of note for this clonotype: One junction end disagrees with the germline gene, perhaps due to a read error. This chain uses TRBV5-1 with TRBJ1-5; D gene unclear. Germline assignment: CDR1 SGHRS and CDR2 YFSETQ. The CDR3 totals 14 residues. The CDR3 DNA reads TGCGCCAGCAGCTTAGGACCTGGCAATCGGCCCCAGCATTTT. It is translated as CASSLGPGNRPQHF.

This clonotype has just a few counts. The rearrangement joins TRBV6-1 to TRBJ2-7, with D maybe TRBD1 (5 bases). CDR3 length: 14 residues. CDR1 MNHNS and CDR2 SASEGT come from the germline V gene. Trimming took 5 bases from V and 0 from J, leaving 11 bases between them. The CDR3, as DNA: TGTGCCAGCAGTCTACAGGAGTCCTCCTACGAGCAGTACTTC. Its translation is CASSLQESSYEQYF.

The chain has TRBV29-1 and TRBJ2-1; either TRBD1 or TRBD2 may fit D (6 bases each). The V end lost 8 bases, the J end lost 9 bases, and 17 bases lay between the germline ends. The CDR3 extends over 12 amino acids. Germline assignment: CDR1 SQVTM and CDR2 ANQGSEA. CDR3 sequence reads: CSLRRGAGEQFF. In nucleotides, the CDR3 is TGCAGCCTGAGGAGGGGGGCAGGTGAGCAGTTCTTC.

The chain employs TRBV12-3 or TRBV12-4 and TRBJ2-7; 11 bases map to TRBD1. Unmatched junction bases numbered 9, after V lost 4 bases and J lost 4 bases. This CDR3 region has 16 residues. The CDR3 sequence is CASSSGQGALGYEQYF. The CDR3 nucleotides are TGTGCCAGCAGTTCCGGACAGGGGGCACTAGGGTACGAGCAGTACTTC.

The table lists this clonotype with a few counts. The chain is built from TRBV5-1 and TRBJ1-2, with 8 bases fitting TRBD1. Looked up from germline, CDR1 is SGHRS and CDR2 is YFSETQ. Trimming at V came to 4 bases and at J to 3 bases, leaving 5 bases not matched to a gene. The CDR3 contains 14 residues. CDR3 protein: CASSLDRGHYGYTF. The CDR3 DNA sequence: TGCGCCAGCAGCCTCGACAGGGGTCACTATGGCTACACCTTC.

This clonotype has more than one count but fewer than ten. Sequence at one end of the junction differs from germline and may be a read error. The chain uses TRBV7-7 and TRBJ2-1; D gene ambiguous. The CDR3 extends over 15 amino acids. Germline values: CDR1 SSHAT, CDR2 FNYEAQ (reference sequence). The CDR3 DNA reads TGTGCTAGCAGCTTCGGAATGAGCTCCTACAATGAGCAGTTCTTC. Encoded protein: CASSFGMSSYNEQFF.

V is TRBV10-3 and J is TRBJ1-2, with 7 bases aligning to TRBD1. V was clipped by 10 bases and J by 2 bases; unmatched bases: 13. The CDR3 extends over 15 amino acids. Germline lookup yields CDR1 ENHRY and CDR2 SYGVKD. DNA of the CDR3: TGTGCCACATCGGATCCGGGACAGCTCAACTATGGCTACACCTTC. Translating gives CATSDPGQLNYGYTF.

The CDR3: CASREEETQYF. CDR3 DNA sequence: TGTGCCAGCAGGGAAGAGGAGACCCAGTACTTC. The V gene is TRBV12-3 or TRBV12-4, the J gene TRBJ2-5, with unresolved D. The germline V and J ends were trimmed by 6 bases and 5 bases, with 7 bases remaining between them. The CDR3 length is 11 residues.

J is TRBJ2-1 and V is TRBV25-1, with TRBD2 matching 10 bases. Germline V CDR1 and CDR2: MGHDK, SYGVNS. CDR3 length equals 17 residues. V lost 7 bases, J lost 4 bases, and 13 bases stayed unmatched. In DNA, the CDR3 is TGTGCCAGCACTCTTACCCCAGCTAGCGGGGGTTACAATGAGCAGTTCTTC. Its protein product is CASTLTPASGGYNEQFF.

The CDR3 sequence: CASSQGGQKLPRYF. DNA of the CDR3: TGCGCCAGCAGCCAGGGGGGACAAAAACTCCCCCGGTACTTC. The rearrangement uses TRBV4-1 and TRBJ2-7; TRBD1 or TRBD2 may be the D gene (6 bases each). Germline CDR1 reads MGHRA; CDR2 reads YSYEKL. The CDR3 runs to 14 residues. Trimming stripped 3 bases from V and 12 bases from J, with 21 bases between.

This sequence joins TRBV4-1 and TRBJ1-1; 7 positions match TRBD1. The CDR3 is 17 amino acids. Per the germline V gene, CDR1 is MGHRA and CDR2 is YSYEKL. V was clipped by 3 bases and J by 1 base; unmatched bases: 11. This CDR3 reads CASSHEPGGLANTEAFF. DNA of the CDR3: TGCGCCAGCAGCCACGAACCAGGGGGGTTGGCGAACACTGAAGCTTTCTTT.